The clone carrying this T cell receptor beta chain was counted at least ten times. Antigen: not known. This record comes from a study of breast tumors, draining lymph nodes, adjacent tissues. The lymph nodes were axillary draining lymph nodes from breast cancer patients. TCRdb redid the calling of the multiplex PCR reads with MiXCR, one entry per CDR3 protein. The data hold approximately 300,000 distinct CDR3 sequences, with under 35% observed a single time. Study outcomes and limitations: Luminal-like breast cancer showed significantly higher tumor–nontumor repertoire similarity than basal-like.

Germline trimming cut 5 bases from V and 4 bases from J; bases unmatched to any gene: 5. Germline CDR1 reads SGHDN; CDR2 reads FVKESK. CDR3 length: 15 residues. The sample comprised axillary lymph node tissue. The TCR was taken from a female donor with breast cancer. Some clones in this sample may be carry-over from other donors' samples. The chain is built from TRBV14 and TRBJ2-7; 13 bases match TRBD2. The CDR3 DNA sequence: TGTGCCAGCAGCTTAGGACTAGCGGGAGAATACGAGCAGTACTTC. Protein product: CASSLGLAGEYEQYF. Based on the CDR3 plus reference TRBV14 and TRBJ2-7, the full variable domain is EAGVTQFPSHSVIEKGQTVTLRCDPISGHDNLYWYRRVMGKEIKFLLHFVKESKQDESGMPNNRFLAERTGGTYSTLKVQPAELEDSGVYFCASSLGLAGEYEQYFGPGTRLTVT.